This passage covers 30 T cell receptor beta chains from one sample sequenced in a study of post-analysis software for immune sequencing data. Study-level results: Among a handful of TRBV segments more frequent in patients than controls were TRBV5-6, TRBV5-1 and TRBV20-1.

Sequencing libraries made from TCR beta cDNA carried unique molecular identifiers. MiXCR, applied by TCRdb to the PCR reads, yields one record per CDR3 protein. This table holds some 890,000 distinct CDR3 sequences, roughly half found once. For these receptors, no antigen is known. Source material: blood. These receptors all come from a girl aged 5 to 17 with multiple sclerosis.

This clonotype was detected a few times. The chain uses TRBV3-1 and TRBJ1-1; tentative D call: TRBD1 (6 bases). Per the germline V gene, CDR1 is LGHDT and CDR2 is YNNKEL (reference sequence). Trimming removed 4 bases at V and 4 bases at J, with 13 bases between. The CDR3 totals 14 residues. Here the CDR3 reads CASSRPTGLTEAFF. DNA of the CDR3: TGTGCCAGCAGCCGTCCTACAGGGCTCACTGAAGCTTTCTTT.

The chain uses TRBV20-1 and TRBJ2-7; a possible D gene is TRBD1 (6 bases). CDR1 is DFQATT and CDR2 is SNEGSKA in the germline V gene (reference sequence). V was shortened by 0 bases and J by 0 bases, with 12 bases between the two germline ends. CDR3 length: 15 residues. The CDR3 reads CSARDVGASSYEQYF. In nucleotides, the CDR3 is TGCAGTGCTAGAGATGTGGGGGCTAGCTCCTACGAGCAGTACTTC.

The chain recombines TRBV5-1 with TRBJ1-6, with 9 bases lining up with TRBD1. This CDR3 comprises 16 residues. J lost 7 bases, V lost 2 bases, and 7 bases had no gene match. Per germline, CDR1 SGHRS and CDR2 YFSETQ. The CDR3 is CASSFGPQGANSPLHF. The CDR3, as DNA: TGCGCCAGCAGCTTCGGCCCACAGGGGGCAAATTCACCCCTCCACTTT. Looking up the rest from reference TRBV5-1 and TRBJ1-6 gives the full variable domain: KAGVTQTPRYLIKTRGQQVTLSCSPISGHRSVSWYQQTPGQGLQFLFEYFSETQRNKGNFPGRFSGRQFSNSRSEMNVSTLELGDSALYLCASSFGPQGANSPLHFGNGTRLTVT.

This clonotype was found a few times. The chain has TRBV29-1 and TRBJ2-3, with no clear D. Germline CDR1 SQVTM, CDR2 ANQGSEA. CDR3 length: 14 residues. V was shortened by 4 bases and J by 0 bases, with 11 bases between the two germline ends. CDR3 loop: CSVVARFSTDTQYF. As DNA, the CDR3 is TGCAGCGTTGTAGCCAGATTTAGCACAGATACGCAGTATTTT.

This clonotype was detected a few times. The rearrangement joins TRBV29-1 to TRBJ1-1; tentatively, D is TRBD1 (5 bases). Germline lookup yields CDR1 SQVTM and CDR2 ANQGSEA. With 5 bases removed from V and 1 base from J, the gap between germline ends came to 14 bases. The CDR3 has 14 amino acids. CDR3 in amino acids: CSVTGVSGNTEAFF. CDR3 sequence (DNA): TGCAGCGTTACGGGGGTTTCAGGGAACACTGAAGCTTTCTTT.

The chain uses TRBV6-6 and TRBJ2-7; tentative D call: TRBD2 (6 bases). V was cut by 8 bases and J by 3 bases, with 11 bases left in between. This CDR3 is built from 12 residues. Germline lookup yields CDR1 MNHNY and CDR2 SVGAGI (reference sequence). CDR3 sequence (DNA): TGTGCCAGCGGGACTCCTATCTACGAGCAGTACTTC. This encodes CASGTPIYEQYF.

The chain couples TRBV6-6 to TRBJ2-7; TRBD1 aligns across 7 bases. This CDR3 is 13 amino acids long. With 6 bases clipped from V and 2 bases from J, the junction kept 4 bases outside the gene matches. Germline V CDR1 and CDR2: MNHNY, SVGAGI (reference sequence). This CDR3 reads CASRFDRAYEQYF. The CDR3 DNA sequence: TGTGCCAGCAGGTTTGACAGGGCCTACGAGCAGTACTTC.

The chain joins TRBV14 to TRBJ2-5; TRBD1 aligns across 9 bases. Per the germline V gene, CDR1 is SGHDN and CDR2 is FVKESK. Losses at the gene ends were 3 bases for V and 1 base for J; bases not matched to a gene: 6. The CDR3 consists of 16 residues. CDR3: CASSQGDRAFQETQYF. The CDR3 DNA reads as TGTGCCAGCAGCCAGGGGGACAGGGCCTTCCAAGAGACCCAGTACTTC.

The rearrangement uses TRBV15 and TRBJ2-7, with TRBD1 matching over 10 bases. Germline CDR1 and CDR2: LNHNV and YYDKDF (reference sequence). With V trimmed by 0 bases and J by 2 bases, 7 bases remained unmatched. This CDR3 is 17 amino acids long. The CDR3 is CATSRDLGTGATYEQYF. CDR3 in DNA: TGTGCCACCAGCAGAGATCTAGGGACAGGGGCCACCTACGAGCAGTACTTC.

V usage is TRBV29-1 and J usage is TRBJ2-5; TRBD2 might be the D (5 bases). The CDR3 length is 13 residues. In germline, CDR1 is SQVTM, CDR2 ANQGSEA. Deletions cut 4 bases from V and 5 bases from J, with 14 bases between. CDR3 in DNA: TGCAGCGTTGTCAGGACGTCGGGGGAGACCCAGTACTTC. It is translated as CSVVRTSGETQYF.

V and J are TRBV12-3 or TRBV12-4 and TRBJ2-2; TRBD1 is a possible D gene (6 bases). This CDR3 spans 16 amino acids. V lost 7 bases, J lost 5 bases, and 20 bases lay in between. The CDR3 DNA reads TGTGCCAGCATCCTCCTTGGGGGCACCAAGACCGGGGAGCTGTTTTTT. Translation gives CASILLGGTKTGELFF.

This clonotype was observed a handful of times. The V gene is TRBV10-3, the J gene TRBJ2-5; TRBD2 matches at 11 bases. Germline V gene sequence: CDR1 ENHRY, CDR2 SYGVKD. The trim removed 4 bases at V and 5 bases at J, leaving 3 bases unmatched. This CDR3 has 14 residues. The CDR3 here is CAISVAGGPETQYF. The CDR3 nucleotides read TGTGCCATCAGTGTAGCGGGAGGGCCGGAGACCCAGTACTTC.

The chain links TRBV9 to TRBJ2-3; perhaps D is TRBD1 or TRBD2 (5 bases each). V was cut by 0 bases and J by 1 base, with 9 bases left in between. Germline V gene sequence: CDR1 SGDLS, CDR2 YYNGEE. The CDR3 covers 15 residues. Written as DNA, the CDR3 is TGTGCCAGCAGCGTAGGAGGGACGGGCACAGATACGCAGTATTTT. Translated: CASSVGGTGTDTQYF. The complete variable domain, with remaining parts taken from reference TRBV9 and TRBJ2-3, reads DSGVTQTPKHLITATGQRVTLRCSPRSGDLSVYWYQQSLDQGLQFLIQYYNGEERAKGNILERFSAQQFPDLHSELNLSSLELGDSALYFCASSVGGTGTDTQYFGPGTRLTVL.

This clonotype was detected a few times. The chain combines TRBV29-1 with TRBJ1-2, with TRBD1 as a possible D gene (6 bases). The V end was cut by 5 bases, the J end by 7 bases, with 17 bases between. This CDR3 has 13 residues. Germline lookup yields CDR1 SQVTM and CDR2 ANQGSEA. The CDR3 is CSVPRGEYGGYTF. CDR3 DNA: TGCAGCGTTCCTAGGGGGGAGTATGGTGGCTACACCTTC.

In this sample, this clonotype turned up once. This rearrangement joins TRBV7-9 to TRBJ2-5; tentative D call: TRBD2 (5 bases). This CDR3 comprises 15 residues. Trimming pared 5 bases from V and 1 base from J, leaving 14 bases between. CDR1 is SEHNR, CDR2 FQNEAQ, per germline (reference sequence). The CDR3 DNA is TGTGCCAGCAGCCGGGTCAGCGGAACCCAAGAGACCCAGTACTTC. Its translation: CASSRVSGTQETQYF.

This chain joins TRBV5-1 and TRBJ2-3, with TRBD1 identical over 7 bases. CDR1 SGHRS and CDR2 YFSETQ come from the germline V gene. Losses at the gene ends were 1 base for V and 4 bases for J; bases not matched to a gene: 9. The CDR3 sequence is 16 residues long. CDR3 in DNA: TGCGCCAGCAGCTTGACAACAGGGGCAGGCTCAGATACGCAGTATTTT. Amino acid sequence: CASSLTTGAGSDTQYF.

CDR3 sequence (DNA): TGCAGTGCTAGTCTACAGGGAACTGGCTACACCTTC. This sequence encodes CSASLQGTGYTF. The chain links TRBV20-1 to TRBJ1-2, with a tentative D call TRBD1 (6 bases). The length of the CDR3 is 12 residues. V gave up 3 bases and J gave up 7 bases, with 12 bases separating them. Germline loops: CDR1 DFQATT, CDR2 SNEGSKA (reference sequence).

The table lists this clonotype with a few counts. The V gene is TRBV4-1, the J gene TRBJ2-3; D gene unclear. Germline CDR1 and CDR2: MGHRA and YSYEKL. This CDR3 comprises 16 residues. Trimming pared 4 bases from V and 2 bases from J, leaving 16 bases between. The CDR3 DNA follows: TGCGCCAGCAGCCTAAACCCCACGGACGACACAGATACGCAGTATTTT. Translating gives CASSLNPTDDTDTQYF.

The chain joins TRBV18 to TRBJ1-5; 7 bases align to TRBD1. Unmatched junction bases numbered 11, after V lost 6 bases and J lost 6 bases. CDR3 length: 15 residues. CDR1 is KGHSH, CDR2 LQKENI, per germline. In nucleotides, the CDR3 is TGTGCCAGCTCGTCGGGACAGTTACAACTTCAGCCCCAGCATTTT. It codes for CASSSGQLQLQPQHF.

This clonotype was counted only a few times. The V gene is TRBV29-1, the J gene TRBJ2-1, with 7 positions matching TRBD2. CDR1 and CDR2 (germline): SQVTM, ANQGSEA. J was trimmed by 6 bases and V by 4 bases; bases with no gene match: 6. This CDR3 has 13 residues. The CDR3 nucleotides are TGCAGCGTTGCGGGACTACCTTCCAATGAGCAGTTCTTC. Translating it yields CSVAGLPSNEQFF.

The chain employs TRBV7-9 and TRBJ1-6; D is unclear. The CDR3 extends over 14 amino acids. Germline V gene sequence: CDR1 SEHNR, CDR2 FQNEAQ (reference sequence). The V end lost 4 bases, the J end lost 8 bases, and 12 bases lay between the germline ends. CDR3 sequence (DNA): TGTGCCAGCAGCTCTAAGAGTGGCTATTCACCCCTCCACTTT. It is translated as CASSSKSGYSPLHF.

The V call is TRBV6-5, the J call TRBJ2-7; 9 positions match TRBD1. The germline CDR1 and CDR2 sequences are MNHEY and SVGAGI. The CDR3 runs to 15 residues. V lost 7 bases to trimming and J lost 4 bases; unmatched junction nucleotides: 11. The CDR3 is CASTADRGSLYEQYF. The CDR3, as DNA: TGTGCCAGCACCGCTGACAGGGGGTCTTTATACGAGCAGTACTTC.

V gene TRBV29-1 combines with J gene TRBJ1-1; tentative D call: TRBD1 (5 bases). The CDR3 covers 13 residues. Germline CDR1 reads SQVTM; CDR2 reads ANQGSEA. The V gene lost 2 bases and the J gene lost 4 bases, with 11 bases spanning the gap. The CDR3 DNA follows: TGCAGCGTTGAAAAGCCGGGGACCACTGAAGCTTTCTTT. Protein sequence: CSVEKPGTTEAFF.

This sequence joins TRBV6-5 and TRBJ2-1; 7 nucleotides agree with TRBD2. J lost 15 bases, V lost 2 bases, and 16 bases had no gene match. The CDR3 totals 15 residues. The germline V gene has CDR1 MNHEY and CDR2 SVGAGI. This CDR3 is CASSYSLEGGAYAFF. CDR3 sequence (DNA): TGTGCCAGCAGTTACAGCCTAGAGGGAGGGGCTTACGCGTTCTTC.

This clonotype showed up just a few times. The chain carries TRBV7-2 and TRBJ2-7, with TRBD2 identical over 11 bases. V lost 2 bases to trimming and J lost 4 bases; unmatched junction nucleotides: 4. The CDR3 is made up of 15 amino acids. Germline values: CDR1 SGHTA, CDR2 FQGNSA. The CDR3 is CASSLLAGGIYEQYF. The CDR3 region has the DNA TGTGCCAGCAGCTTACTAGCGGGGGGTATTTACGAGCAGTACTTC.

This clonotype was observed once. V and J are TRBV14 and TRBJ2-5; 11 bases are a match to TRBD2. CDR1 is SGHDN and CDR2 is FVKESK in the germline V gene. The CDR3 spans 18 residues. Germline trimming cut 2 bases from V and 1 base from J; bases unmatched to any gene: 9. The DNA of the CDR3 is TGTGCCAGCAGCCAAAGGACCATAGCGGGGGGGAGCCAAGAGACCCAGTACTTC. Translation: CASSQRTIAGGSQETQYF.

In the case of this clonotype: The junction shows a germline mismatch at one end, possibly a read error. CDR3 region: CSARDARVPSYEQYF. The CDR3 nucleotides are TGCAGTGCGAGAGATGCCAGGGTACCCTCCTACGAGCAGTACTTC. The chain employs TRBV20-1 and TRBJ2-7; possible D gene TRBD1, 5 bases. Germline-derived CDR1 and CDR2 are DFQATT and SNEGSKA (reference sequence). The CDR3 is 15 amino acids.

This clonotype was counted between two and nine times. The chain is built from TRBV7-6 and TRBJ2-5; TRBD2 agrees at 9 bases. The CDR3 loop spans 15 amino acids. J was trimmed by 4 bases and V by 7 bases; bases with no gene match: 10. The germline CDR1 and CDR2 sequences are SGHVS and FNYEAQ. The CDR3 nucleotides read TGTGCCAGCACTCCTAGCGGGGTCACCGGAGAGACCCAGTACTTC. It is translated as CASTPSGVTGETQYF.

The J gene is TRBJ2-6, the V gene TRBV4-2; 8 nucleotides align to TRBD1. The germline V gene has CDR1 LGHNA and CDR2 YNFKEQ. The ends lost 4 bases at V and 4 bases at J; junction bases unmatched: 6. There are 16 residues in the CDR3. CDR3 residues: CASSPRQGTGANVLTF. For the CDR3, the DNA is TGTGCCAGCAGCCCTCGACAGGGGACCGGGGCCAACGTCCTGACTTTC.

The chain links TRBV20-1 to TRBJ2-7; 12 bases line up with TRBD2. V lost 2 bases and J lost 4; bases outside the gene matches: 3. CDR3 size: 14 residues. The germline V gene encodes CDR1 DFQATT and CDR2 SNEGSKA (reference sequence). CDR3 sequence (DNA): TGCAGTGCTAGATTGACTAGCGGGAGTTACGAGCAGTACTTC. Protein: CSARLTSGSYEQYF.